One T cell receptor beta chain is described in this entry. This entry is derived from a study of cytomegalovirus exposure and HLA in healthy donors. The PCR employed 60 Vbeta primers together with 13 Jbeta primers. The table came from immunoSEQ multiplex PCR; TCRdb's copy has only in-frame clones and leaves some out. The sample lists 150,000 to 200,000 clones; about 88% were seen once. Germline CDR1 reads SGDLS; CDR2 reads YYNGEE. The V end was cut by 3 bases, the J end by 2 bases, with 14 bases between. CDR3 length: 15 residues. Source material: PBMCs. The TCR was taken from a girl in the first two years of life in good health and CMV-seronegative. This chain uses TRBV9 with TRBJ1-2; tentative D call: TRBD1 (6 bases). CDR3 in DNA: TGTGCCAGCAGCGGGGGGACGGGGACAAACTATGGCTACACCTTC. Translation gives CASSGGTGTNYGYTF.